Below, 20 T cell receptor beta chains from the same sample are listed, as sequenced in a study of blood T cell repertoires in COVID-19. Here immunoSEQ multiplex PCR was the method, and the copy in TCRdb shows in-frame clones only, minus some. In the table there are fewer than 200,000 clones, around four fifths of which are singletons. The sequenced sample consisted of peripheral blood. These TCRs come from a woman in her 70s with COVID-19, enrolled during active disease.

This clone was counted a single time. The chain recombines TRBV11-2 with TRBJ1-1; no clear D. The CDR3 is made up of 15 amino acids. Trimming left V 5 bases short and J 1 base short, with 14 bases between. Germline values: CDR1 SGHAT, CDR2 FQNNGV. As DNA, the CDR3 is TGTGCCAGCAGCACTGGACTCGTAACGAACACTGAAGCTTTCTTT. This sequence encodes CASSTGLVTNTEAFF.

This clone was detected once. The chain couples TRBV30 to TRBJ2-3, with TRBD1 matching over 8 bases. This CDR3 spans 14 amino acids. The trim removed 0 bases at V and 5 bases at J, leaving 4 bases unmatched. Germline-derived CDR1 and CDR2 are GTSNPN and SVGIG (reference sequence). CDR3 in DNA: TGTGCCTGGAGTGTAGCAGGGGGCGAAGATACGCAGTATTTT. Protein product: CAWSVAGGEDTQYF.

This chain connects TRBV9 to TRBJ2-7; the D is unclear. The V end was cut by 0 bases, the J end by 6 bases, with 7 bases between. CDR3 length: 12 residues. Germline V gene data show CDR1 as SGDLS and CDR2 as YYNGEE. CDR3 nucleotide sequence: TGTGCCAGCAGCGTAGATGACTCCGAGCAGTACTTC. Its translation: CASSVDDSEQYF.

CDR3 in DNA: TGTGCCATCAGCGTTGACAGGGAAGAGACCCAGTACTTC. Protein sequence: CAISVDREETQYF. The chain links TRBV10-3 to TRBJ2-5, with 7 nucleotides matching TRBD1. This CDR3 spans 13 amino acids. Germline V gene sequence: CDR1 ENHRY, CDR2 SYGVKD. The V and J ends lost 6 bases and 3 bases, in that order; junction bases with no gene match: 4.

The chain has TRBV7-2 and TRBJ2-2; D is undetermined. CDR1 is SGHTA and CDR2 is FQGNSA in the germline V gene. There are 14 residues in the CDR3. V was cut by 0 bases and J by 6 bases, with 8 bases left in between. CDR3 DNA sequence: TGTGCCAGCAGCTTAGCGCCAGTTGCCGGGGAGCTGTTTTTT. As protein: CASSLAPVAGELFF. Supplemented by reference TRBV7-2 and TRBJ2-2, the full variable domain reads GAGVSQSPSNKVTEKGKDVELRCDPISGHTALYWYRQSLGQGLEFLIYFQGNSAPDKSGLPSDRFSAERTGGSVSTLTIQRTQQEDSAVYLCASSLAPVAGELFFGEGSRLTVL.

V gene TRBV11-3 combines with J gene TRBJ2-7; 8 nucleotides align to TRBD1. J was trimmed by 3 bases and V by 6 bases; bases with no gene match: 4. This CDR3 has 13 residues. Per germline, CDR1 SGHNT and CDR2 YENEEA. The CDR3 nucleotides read TGTGCCAGCAGTACACAGGGGGACTACGAGCAGTACTTC. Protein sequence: CASSTQGDYEQYF. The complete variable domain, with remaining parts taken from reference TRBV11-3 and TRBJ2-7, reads EAGVVQSPRYKIIEKKQPVAFWCNPISGHNTLYWYLQNLGQGPELLIRYENEEAVDDSQLPKDRFSAERLKGVDSTLKIQPAELGDSAVYLCASSTQGDYEQYFGPGTRLTVT.

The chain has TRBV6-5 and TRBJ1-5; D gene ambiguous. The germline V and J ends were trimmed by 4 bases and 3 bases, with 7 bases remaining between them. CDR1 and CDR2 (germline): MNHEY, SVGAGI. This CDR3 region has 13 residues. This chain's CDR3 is CASSLAPNQPQHF. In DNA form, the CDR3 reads TGTGCCAGCAGTTTGGCCCCCAATCAGCCCCAGCATTTT.

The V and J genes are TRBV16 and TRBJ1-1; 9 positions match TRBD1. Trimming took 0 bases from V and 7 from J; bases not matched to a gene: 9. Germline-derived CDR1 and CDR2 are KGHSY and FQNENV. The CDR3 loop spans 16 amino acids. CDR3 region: CASSQSFGTGRNEAFF. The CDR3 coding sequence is TGTGCCAGCAGCCAATCGTTTGGGACAGGGAGGAATGAAGCTTTCTTT.

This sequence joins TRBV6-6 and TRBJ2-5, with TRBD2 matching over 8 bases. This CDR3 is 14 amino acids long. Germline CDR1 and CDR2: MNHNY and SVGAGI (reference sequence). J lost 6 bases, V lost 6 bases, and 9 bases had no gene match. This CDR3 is CASSPTTSAQTQYF. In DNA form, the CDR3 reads TGTGCCAGCAGCCCAACGACTAGCGCGCAGACCCAGTACTTC.

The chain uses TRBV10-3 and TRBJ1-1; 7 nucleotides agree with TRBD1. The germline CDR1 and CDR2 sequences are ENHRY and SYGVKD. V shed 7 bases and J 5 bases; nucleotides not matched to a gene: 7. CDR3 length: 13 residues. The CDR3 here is CAIKRDSRTEAFF. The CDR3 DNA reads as TGTGCCATCAAAAGGGACAGTAGGACTGAAGCTTTCTTT.

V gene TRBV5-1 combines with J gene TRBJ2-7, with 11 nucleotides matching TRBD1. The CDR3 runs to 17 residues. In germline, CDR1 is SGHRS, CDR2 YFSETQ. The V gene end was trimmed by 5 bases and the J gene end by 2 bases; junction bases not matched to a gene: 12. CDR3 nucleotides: TGCGCCAGCAGGGGAAGGGCGGGACAGGGGGACCCCTACGAGCAGTACTTC. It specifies CASRGRAGQGDPYEQYF. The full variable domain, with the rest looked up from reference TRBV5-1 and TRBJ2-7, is KAGVTQTPRYLIKTRGQQVTLSCSPISGHRSVSWYQQTPGQGLQFLFEYFSETQRNKGNFPGRFSGRQFSNSRSEMNVSTLELGDSALYLCASRGRAGQGDPYEQYFGPGTRLTVT.

CDR3 residues: CASSSQNSGGQTQYF. CDR3 in DNA: TGTGCCAGCAGCTCACAAAATTCAGGGGGGCAGACCCAGTACTTC. The gene calls are TRBV7-2 and TRBJ2-5; D is perhaps TRBD1 (7 bases). The CDR3 length is 15 residues. Trimming took 4 bases from V and 6 from J, leaving 18 bases between them. The germline CDR1 and CDR2 sequences are SGHTA and FQGNSA.

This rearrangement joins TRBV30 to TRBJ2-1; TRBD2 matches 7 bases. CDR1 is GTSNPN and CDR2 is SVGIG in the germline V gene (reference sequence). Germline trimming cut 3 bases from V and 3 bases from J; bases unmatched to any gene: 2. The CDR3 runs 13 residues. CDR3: CAWSRTSYNEQFF. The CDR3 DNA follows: TGTGCCTGGAGCCGGACTAGCTACAATGAGCAGTTCTTC. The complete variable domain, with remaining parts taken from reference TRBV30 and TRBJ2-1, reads SQTIHQWPATLVQPVGSPLSLECTVEGTSNPNLYWYRQAAGRGLQLLFYSVGIGQISSEVPQNLSASRPQDRQFILSSKKLLLSDSGFYLCAWSRTSYNEQFFGPGTRLTVL.

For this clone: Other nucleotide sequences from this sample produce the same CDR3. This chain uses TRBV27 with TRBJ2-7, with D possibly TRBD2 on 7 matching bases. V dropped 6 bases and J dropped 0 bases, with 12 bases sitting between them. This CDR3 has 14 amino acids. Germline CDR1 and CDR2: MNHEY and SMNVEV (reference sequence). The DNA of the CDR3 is TGTGCCAGCAGCTACAGGGAGGGCTCCTACGAGCAGTACTTC. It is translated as CASSYREGSYEQYF.

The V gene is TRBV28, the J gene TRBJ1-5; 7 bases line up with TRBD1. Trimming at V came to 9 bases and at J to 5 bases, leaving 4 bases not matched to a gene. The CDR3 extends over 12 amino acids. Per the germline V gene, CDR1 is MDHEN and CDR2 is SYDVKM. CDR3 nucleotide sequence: TGTGCCAGTCTGACAGGGTATCAGCCCCAGCATTTT. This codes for CASLTGYQPQHF.

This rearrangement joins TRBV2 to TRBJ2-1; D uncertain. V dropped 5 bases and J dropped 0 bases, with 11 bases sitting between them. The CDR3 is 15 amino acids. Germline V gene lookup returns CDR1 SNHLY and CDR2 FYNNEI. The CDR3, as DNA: TGTGCCAGCAGTTCGAGACCGGGCTCCTACAATGAGCAGTTCTTC. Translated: CASSSRPGSYNEQFF.

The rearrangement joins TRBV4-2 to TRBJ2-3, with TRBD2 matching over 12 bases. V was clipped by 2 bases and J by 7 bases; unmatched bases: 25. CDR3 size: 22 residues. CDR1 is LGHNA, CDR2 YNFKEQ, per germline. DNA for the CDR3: TGTGCCAGCAGCCAACAAAGGGGGGAGACTAGCGGGAGTTGTGTATCGGCTCATACGCAGTATTTT. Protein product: CASSQQRGETSGSCVSAHTQYF.

CDR3 sequence: CASSPSTGEGYTF. The CDR3 DNA follows: TGTGCCAGCTCACCGTCGACAGGGGAGGGCTACACCTTC. The genes are TRBV18 and TRBJ1-2; 8 positions agree with TRBD1. The germline V gene has CDR1 KGHSH and CDR2 LQKENI. Losses at the gene ends were 3 bases for V and 8 bases for J; bases not matched to a gene: 5. The CDR3 spans 13 residues.

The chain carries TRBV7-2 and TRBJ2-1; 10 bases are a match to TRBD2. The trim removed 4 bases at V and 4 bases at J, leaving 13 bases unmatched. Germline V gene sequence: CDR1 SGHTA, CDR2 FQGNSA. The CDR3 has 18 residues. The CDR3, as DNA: TGTGCCAGCAGCTCCCCGGAGGCTAGCGGGAGTGTTTACAATGAGCAGTTCTTC. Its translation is CASSSPEASGSVYNEQFF. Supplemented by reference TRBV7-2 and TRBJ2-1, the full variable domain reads GAGVSQSPSNKVTEKGKDVELRCDPISGHTALYWYRQSLGQGLEFLIYFQGNSAPDKSGLPSDRFSAERTGGSVSTLTIQRTQQEDSAVYLCASSSPEASGSVYNEQFFGPGTRLTVL.

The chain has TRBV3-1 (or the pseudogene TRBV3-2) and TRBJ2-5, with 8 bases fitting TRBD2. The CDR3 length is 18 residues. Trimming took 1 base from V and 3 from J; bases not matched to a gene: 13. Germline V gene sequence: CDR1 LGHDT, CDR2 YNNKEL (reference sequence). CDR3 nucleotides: TGTGCCAGCAGCCAAGGGATGACGGGAGGGAGGGTGGAAGAGACCCAGTACTTC. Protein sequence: CASSQGMTGGRVEETQYF.